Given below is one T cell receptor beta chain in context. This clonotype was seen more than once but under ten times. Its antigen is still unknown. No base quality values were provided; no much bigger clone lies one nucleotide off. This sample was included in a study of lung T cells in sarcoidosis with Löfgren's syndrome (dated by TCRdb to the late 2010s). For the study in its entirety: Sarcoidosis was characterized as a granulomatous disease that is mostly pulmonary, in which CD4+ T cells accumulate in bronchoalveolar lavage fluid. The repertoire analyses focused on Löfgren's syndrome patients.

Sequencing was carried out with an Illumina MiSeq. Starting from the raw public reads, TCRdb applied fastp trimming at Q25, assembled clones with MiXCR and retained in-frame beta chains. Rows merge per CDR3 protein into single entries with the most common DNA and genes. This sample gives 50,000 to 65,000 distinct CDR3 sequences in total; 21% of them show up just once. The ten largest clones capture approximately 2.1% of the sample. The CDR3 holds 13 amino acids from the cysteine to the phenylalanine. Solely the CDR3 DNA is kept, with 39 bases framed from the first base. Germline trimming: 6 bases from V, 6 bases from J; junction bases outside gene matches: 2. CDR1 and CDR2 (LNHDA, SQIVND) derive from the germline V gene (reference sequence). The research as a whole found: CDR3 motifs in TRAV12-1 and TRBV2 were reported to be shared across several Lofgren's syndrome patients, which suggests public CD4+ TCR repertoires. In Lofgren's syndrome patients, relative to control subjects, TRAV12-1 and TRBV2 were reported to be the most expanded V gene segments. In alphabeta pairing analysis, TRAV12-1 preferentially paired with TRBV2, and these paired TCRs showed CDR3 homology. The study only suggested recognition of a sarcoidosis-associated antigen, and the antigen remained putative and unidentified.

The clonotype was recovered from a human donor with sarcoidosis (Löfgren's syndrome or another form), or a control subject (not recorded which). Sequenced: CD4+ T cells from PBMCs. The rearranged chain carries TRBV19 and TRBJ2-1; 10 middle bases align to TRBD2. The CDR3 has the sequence CASRLAGFNEQFF. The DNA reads TGTGCCAGTAGACTAGCGGGGTTCAATGAGCAGTTCTTC.